This T cell receptor (beta chain) was obtained from a study of T cell responses to AZD1222 COVID-19 vaccine. General study findings and limits: Clonal diversity was possibly underestimated; the donors were predominantly white British and more often female.

TCRdb keeps only in-frame clones here, not all; method: immunoSEQ multiplex PCR. The table records more than 150,000 clones, approximately 90% of them present only once. Concerning this clone: Its antigen is currently unknown.

Germline CDR1 reads SGHNT; CDR2 reads YENEEA. This CDR3 comprises 14 residues. The V end was cut by 5 bases, the J end by 6 bases, with 15 bases between. This chain connects TRBV11-3 to TRBJ2-3; TRBD1 is a possible D gene (6 bases). This clonotype originated in an adult who received the AZD1222 COVID-19 vaccine. Sequencing was performed on peripheral blood, taken 28 days after the second AZD1222 dose. CDR3 protein: CASSPSPGVDTQYF. Here the CDR3 DNA reads TGTGCCAGCAGCCCATCACCAGGGGTGGATACGCAGTATTTT.